These 10 T cell receptor beta chains were all obtained from the same sample, sequenced in a study of T cells in Graves' hyperthyroidism and ophthalmopathy. TCR beta CDR3 regions were amplified from RNA. HTBI primers were the set used in a first-round RT-PCR of the TCR CDR3. TCRdb passed the multiplex PCR reads through MiXCR, listing each CDR3 protein once. The sample has approximately 600,000 distinct CDR3 sequences; 13% to 15% are singletons. Sequencing was done on a sample of blood. These receptors were obtained from a woman aged 18-30 years with Graves' ophthalmopathy.

This clonotype showed up many times. The V and J genes are TRBV29-1 and TRBJ1-2; 8 bases match TRBD1. The trim removed 0 bases at V and 0 bases at J, leaving 9 bases unmatched. The CDR3 contains 17 residues. Germline CDR1 reads SQVTM; CDR2 reads ANQGSEA. The CDR3 reads CSVEDLWTGTTNYGYTF. As DNA, the CDR3 is TGCAGCGTTGAAGACCTTTGGACAGGGACAACTAACTATGGCTACACCTTC. The full variable domain, completed using reference TRBV29-1 and TRBJ1-2, is SAVISQKPSRDICQRGTSLTIQCQVDSQVTMMFWYRQQPGQSLTLIATANQGSEATYESGFVIDKFPISRPNLTFSTLTVSNMSPEDSSIYLCSVEDLWTGTTNYGYTFGSGTRLTVV.

This clonotype has more than one count but fewer than ten. The rearrangement joins TRBV19 to TRBJ1-5, with 8 bases matching TRBD1. The CDR3 spans 17 residues. Unmatched junction bases numbered 18, after V lost 7 bases and J lost 7 bases. Germline V lookup: CDR1 LNHDA, CDR2 SQIVND (reference sequence). DNA for the CDR3: TGTGCCAGTACTACATCATTGGACAGGGCGGTTAACCAGCCCCAGCATTTT. Amino acids: CASTTSLDRAVNQPQHF.

At least ten counts were recorded for this clonotype. The rearrangement links TRBV20-1 to TRBJ2-1, with 11 nucleotides matching TRBD2. With V trimmed by 1 base and J by 3 bases, 5 bases remained unmatched. The length of the CDR3 is 16 residues. Germline-derived CDR1 and CDR2 are DFQATT and SNEGSKA (reference sequence). This CDR3 is CSARVLAGGFYNEQFF. In DNA, the CDR3 is TGCAGTGCTAGAGTGCTAGCGGGAGGCTTCTACAATGAGCAGTTCTTC.

The gene calls are TRBV7-9 and TRBJ1-5; 7 bases align to TRBD1. Per germline, CDR1 SEHNR and CDR2 FQNEAQ (reference sequence). The CDR3 runs 17 residues. The V segment lost 3 bases and the J segment 0 bases; nucleotides outside the gene matches: 8. The CDR3 DNA sequence: TGTGCCAGCAGCTTCACCGGGACAGCCCTTAGCAATCAGCCCCAGCATTTT. It encodes CASSFTGTALSNQPQHF. The whole variable domain, remainder taken from reference TRBV7-9 and TRBJ1-5, is DTGVSQNPRHKITKRGQNVTFRCDPISEHNRLYWYRQTLGQGPEFLTYFQNEAQLEKSRLLSDRFSAERPKGSFSTLEIQRTEQGDSAMYLCASSFTGTALSNQPQHFGDGTRLSIL.

The V and J genes are TRBV28 and TRBJ2-7, with 8 bases fitting TRBD2. From germline, CDR1 is MDHEN and CDR2 SYDVKM. There are 15 residues in the CDR3. Trimming cost V 6 bases and J 6 bases; bases outside gene matches: 13. The CDR3 loop reads CASSLASREASEQYF. For the CDR3, the DNA is TGTGCCAGCAGCTTAGCCTCGCGGGAGGCCTCCGAGCAGTACTTC.

This clonotype was observed a few times. The rearrangement joins TRBV20-1 to TRBJ1-2; D not certain. V lost 0 bases to trimming and J lost 0 bases, with 8 bases between them. The germline CDR1 and CDR2 sequences are DFQATT and SNEGSKA (reference sequence). The CDR3 spans 14 residues. In DNA form, the CDR3 reads TGCAGTGCTAGAGAGCCCAGGACTAACTATGGCTACACCTTC. It is translated as CSAREPRTNYGYTF.

This clonotype was seen more than once but under ten times. The chain employs TRBV18 and TRBJ2-7, with unresolved D. This CDR3 comprises 13 residues. Germline CDR1 reads KGHSH; CDR2 reads LQKENI. V was clipped by 2 bases and J by 5 bases, with 10 bases between them. CDR3 nucleotide sequence: TGTGCCAGCTCACCAGGGGTAGTAGACGAGCAGTACTTC. Protein sequence: CASSPGVVDEQYF.

This clonotype was counted only a few times. The CDR3 DNA follows: TGTGCCAGCAGCTCCATCACCCTACTTGGGACTAGGCCTGTGACCGGGGAGCTGTTTTTT. Translated, it gives CASSSITLLGTRPVTGELFF. The V call is TRBV7-3, the J call TRBJ2-2; 8 bases agree with TRBD2. This CDR3 has 20 amino acids. V gave up 4 bases and J gave up 5 bases; unmatched junction bases: 21. Germline CDR1 and CDR2: SGHTA and FQGTGA.

This clonotype was observed at least ten times. The chain uses TRBV6-6 and TRBJ2-3, with 8 positions matching TRBD2. The CDR3 runs to 16 residues. V dropped 2 bases and J dropped 4; count of bases not matched to a gene: 8. In germline, CDR1 is MNHNY, CDR2 SVGAGI (reference sequence). The CDR3 reads CASSYRAGGGADTQYF. The CDR3 DNA sequence: TGTGCCAGCAGTTACCGGGCGGGAGGCGGAGCAGATACGCAGTATTTT.

This clonotype was detected ten times or more. This rearrangement joins TRBV3-1 to TRBJ2-7; no clear D gene. In germline, CDR1 is LGHDT, CDR2 YNNKEL (reference sequence). V was pared by 1 base and J by 4 bases, with 5 bases between. This CDR3 is built from 12 residues. The chain's CDR3 is CASSQVLYEQYF. In nucleotides, the CDR3 is TGTGCCAGCAGCCAAGTTTTGTACGAGCAGTACTTC.